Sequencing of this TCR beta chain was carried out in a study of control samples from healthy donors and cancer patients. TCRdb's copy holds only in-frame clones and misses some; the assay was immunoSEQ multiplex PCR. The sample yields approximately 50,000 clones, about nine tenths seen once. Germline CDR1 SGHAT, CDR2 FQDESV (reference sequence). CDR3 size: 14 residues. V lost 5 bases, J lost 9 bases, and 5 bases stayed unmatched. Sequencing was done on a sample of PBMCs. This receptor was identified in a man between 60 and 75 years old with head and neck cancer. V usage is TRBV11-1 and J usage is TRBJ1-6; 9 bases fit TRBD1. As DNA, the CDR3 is TGTGCCAGCAGCAAAGACAGGGGGACTTCACCCCTCCACTTT. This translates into CASSKDRGTSPLHF.